These 30 T cell receptor beta chains originate from one sample sequenced in a study of T cells in Graves' hyperthyroidism and ophthalmopathy. RNA transcripts served as the template for amplifying TCR beta CDR3 regions. RT-PCR in the first round (using the HTBI primer set) targeted the TCR CDR3. TCRdb reprocessed the multiplex PCR reads with MiXCR, giving one entry per CDR3 protein. The sample lists 450,000 to 650,000 distinct CDR3 sequences, about a fifth occurring once. The specimen was blood. These receptor sequences come from a man younger than 30 with Graves' hyperthyroidism.

This clonotype was seen at least ten times. This chain connects TRBV28 to TRBJ1-3; D remains ambiguous. The V gene's germline CDR1 is MDHEN and CDR2 SYDVKM. Trimming shortened V by 1 base and J by 0 bases, and 7 bases separated the two germline ends. The CDR3 totals 15 residues. CDR3 DNA: TGTGCCAGCAGTTTATCTCTCTCCTCTGGAAACACCATATATTTT. Protein sequence: CASSLSLSSGNTIYF.

This clonotype occurred a few times. One end of the junction is discordant with germline, which a read error may explain. V is TRBV12-3 or TRBV12-4 and J is TRBJ1-1; tentative D call: TRBD1 (6 bases). This CDR3 spans 13 amino acids. The CDR3 here is CVSSPQGVTEAFF. The CDR3 DNA reads TGTGTCAGCAGCCCACAGGGTGTAACTGAAGCTTTCTTT.

Worth noting for this clonotype: The junction and the germline gene differ at one end; a read error may be behind it. The rearrangement joins TRBV28 to TRBJ1-2; D might be TRBD1 (6 bases). Germline CDR1 reads MDHEN; CDR2 reads SYDVKM. The CDR3 length is 13 residues. For the CDR3, the DNA is TGTGCCAGCAGAACAGGGTCTAACGATGGCTACACCTTC. This codes for CASRTGSNDGYTF.

This clonotype was seen many times. For the CDR3, the DNA is TGTGCCAGCAGTGAAAGGGGACAGGGGACGACTTATGGCTACACCTTC. It specifies CASSERGQGTTYGYTF. The chain links TRBV25-1 to TRBJ1-2, with TRBD1 matching over 10 bases. Germline CDR1 and CDR2: MGHDK and SYGVNS. Losses at the gene ends were 2 bases for V and 5 bases for J; bases not matched to a gene: 8. The CDR3 sequence is 16 residues long.

V gene TRBV2 combines with J gene TRBJ1-6; D not certain. V was clipped by 2 bases and J by 7 bases, with 12 bases between them. The CDR3 contains 15 residues. The germline gives CDR1 SNHLY, CDR2 FYNNEI. CDR3 amino acids: CASSELREGNSPLHF. For the CDR3, the DNA is TGTGCCAGCAGTGAATTAAGGGAAGGGAATTCACCCCTCCACTTT.

This clonotype occurred many times. V gene TRBV20-1 combines with J gene TRBJ2-5; TRBD2 might be the D (6 bases). Germline V gene data show CDR1 as DFQATT and CDR2 as SNEGSKA (reference sequence). The CDR3 loop spans 13 amino acids. Trimming cost V 6 bases and J 5 bases, with 16 bases left between them. This CDR3 reads CSARGRGKETQYF. The CDR3 region has the DNA TGCAGTGCCCGAGGTCGGGGGAAGGAGACCCAGTACTTC.

The V call is TRBV5-5, the J call TRBJ1-4, with a possible D match to TRBD1 (5 bases). The CDR3 is 14 residues long. Germline values: CDR1 SGHKS, CDR2 YYEKEE (reference sequence). Trimming left V 4 bases short and J 10 bases short, with 17 bases between. The CDR3, as DNA: TGTGCCAGCAGCGAACCAGGGTTGGGAGTAAAACTGTTTTTT. This codes for CASSEPGLGVKLFF.

This clonotype has ten or more counts. DNA of the CDR3: TGTGCCTTATCCGGGACGGTCTCTGGGGCCAACGTCCTGACTTTC. Amino acids: CALSGTVSGANVLTF. The genes are TRBV10-3 and TRBJ2-6; D tentatively reads TRBD1 or TRBD2 (5 bases each). The V end lost 11 bases, the J end lost 0 bases, and 14 bases lay between the germline ends. The CDR3 length is 15 residues. Germline CDR1 is ENHRY and CDR2 is SYGVKD.

This clonotype occurred many times. The chain couples TRBV12-3 or TRBV12-4 to TRBJ1-1; 7 bases fit TRBD1. V lost 6 bases and J lost 5; bases outside the gene matches: 3. This CDR3 contains 12 residues. Here the CDR3 reads CASSQTGTEAFF. Here the CDR3 DNA reads TGTGCCAGCAGCCAGACAGGGACTGAAGCTTTCTTT.

This clonotype has ten or more counts. This chain links TRBV20-1 with TRBJ2-2, with D possibly being TRBD2 (5 bases). The CDR3 is 14 residues long. Germline-derived CDR1 and CDR2 are DFQATT and SNEGSKA (reference sequence). V lost 3 bases, J lost 4 bases, and 12 bases lay in between. The CDR3 spells CSASDRGGTGELFF. The CDR3 coding sequence is TGCAGTGCTAGTGACCGGGGTGGCACCGGGGAGCTGTTTTTT.

This clonotype was recorded at least ten times. This chain links TRBV7-2 with TRBJ1-2; perhaps TRBD1 as D (6 bases). Germline CDR1 and CDR2: SGHTA and FQGNSA. Trimming left V 5 bases short and J 4 bases short, with 11 bases between. This CDR3 is 13 amino acids long. CDR3 DNA: TGTGCCAGCAGCCGGACAGTCCGCTATGGCTACACCTTC. Translated, it gives CASSRTVRYGYTF.

The gene calls are TRBV30 and TRBJ2-7; D tentatively reads TRBD1 or TRBD2 (5 bases each). The CDR3 sequence is 12 residues long. V lost 4 bases, J lost 3 bases, and 10 bases lay in between. CDR1 and CDR2 from the germline V gene are GTSNPN and SVGIG (reference sequence). CDR3 sequence reads: CAWNRDGYEQYF. Written as DNA, the CDR3 is TGTGCCTGGAACCGGGACGGCTACGAGCAGTACTTC.

In its sample, this clonotype was seen many times. The chain combines TRBV6-2 or TRBV6-3 with TRBJ2-3, with D uncertain. Per germline, CDR1 MNHEY and CDR2 SVGEGT. The CDR3 is 15 residues long. V was pared by 7 bases and J by 2 bases, with 16 bases between. As DNA, the CDR3 is TGTGCCAGCAAAAATGGAGAAGGTTCCACAGATACGCAGTATTTT. Translation: CASKNGEGSTDTQYF.

This clonotype came up many times. The V gene is TRBV6-1, the J gene TRBJ1-5, with TRBD1 matching over 11 bases. V dropped 0 bases and J dropped 3; count of bases not matched to a gene: 7. The CDR3 spans 18 residues. The V gene's germline CDR1 is MNHNS and CDR2 SASEGT. This CDR3 reads CASSEALGTGGINQPQHF. CDR3 bases: TGTGCCAGCAGTGAAGCGCTTGGGACAGGGGGGATCAATCAGCCCCAGCATTTT.

The chain links TRBV2 to TRBJ2-7; D gene ambiguous. The V end lost 4 bases, the J end lost 2 bases, and 9 bases lay between the germline ends. Germline loops: CDR1 SNHLY, CDR2 FYNNEI. The CDR3 covers 13 residues. In DNA form, the CDR3 reads TGTGCCAGCAGTGTTGGAGCGCCCTACGAGCAGTACTTC. Protein sequence: CASSVGAPYEQYF.

The sample holds a few counts of this clonotype. The chain uses TRBV6-1 and TRBJ2-2; 11 positions agree with TRBD2. This CDR3 has 16 amino acids. Germline V CDR1 and CDR2: MNHNS, SASEGT. V was pared by 8 bases and J by 5 bases, with 10 bases of the junction left unmatched. DNA of the CDR3: TGTGCCAGCTCTTTAGCGGGGGGGCCGCGGACCGGGGAGCTGTTTTTT. Amino acid sequence: CASSLAGGPRTGELFF.

This clonotype was seen many times. The V call is TRBV6-5, the J call TRBJ1-5; possibly TRBD1 for D (6 bases). Trimming cost V 2 bases and J 6 bases, with 14 bases left between them. CDR3 length: 15 amino acids. Germline V gives CDR1 MNHEY, CDR2 SVGAGI. This CDR3 reads CASSYAGTSGQPQHF. DNA of the CDR3: TGTGCCAGCAGTTACGCCGGGACAAGCGGTCAGCCCCAGCATTTT.

This clonotype was seen only once. The V and J genes are TRBV5-1 and TRBJ1-1; D remains unclear. The CDR3 consists of 12 residues. Looked up from germline, CDR1 is SGHRS and CDR2 is YFSETQ. V was cut by 4 bases and J by 7 bases, with 11 bases left in between. The CDR3 sequence is CASSQSQNEAFF. Written as DNA, the CDR3 is TGCGCCAGCAGCCAGTCCCAGAATGAAGCTTTCTTT. Variable domain in full (rest from reference TRBV5-1 and TRBJ1-1): KAGVTQTPRYLIKTRGQQVTLSCSPISGHRSVSWYQQTPGQGLQFLFEYFSETQRNKGNFPGRFSGRQFSNSRSEMNVSTLELGDSALYLCASSQSQNEAFFGQGTRLTVV.

This clonotype was detected many times. The chain joins TRBV12-3 or TRBV12-4 to TRBJ2-5; 10 nucleotides line up with TRBD2. The CDR3 extends over 14 amino acids. J lost 4 bases, V lost 5 bases, and 4 bases had no gene match. The DNA of the CDR3 is TGTGCCAGCAGTGGGACTAGCGATGGAGAGACCCAGTACTTC. It is translated as CASSGTSDGETQYF.

This clonotype was observed at least ten times. The chain links TRBV6-4 to TRBJ2-2, with a possible D match to TRBD1 (6 bases). The germline V and J ends were trimmed by 4 bases and 3 bases, with 12 bases remaining between them. The CDR3 is 15 residues long. CDR1 and CDR2 from the germline V gene are MRHNA and SNTAGT. Here the CDR3 reads CASSATGTYTGELFF. As DNA, the CDR3 is TGTGCCAGCAGTGCTACAGGGACATACACCGGGGAGCTGTTTTTT.

This clonotype was found a few times. The rearrangement joins TRBV6-5 to TRBJ1-2, with 9 bases aligning to TRBD1. The CDR3 covers 14 residues. V shed 6 bases and J 8 bases; nucleotides not matched to a gene: 10. Germline V lookup: CDR1 MNHEY, CDR2 SVGAGI. The CDR3 nucleotides are TGTGCCAGCAGCCGGGACAGGGCGGGGGGGGGCTACACCTTC. Translation: CASSRDRAGGGYTF.

This clonotype was recorded many times. The chain has TRBV19 and TRBJ1-1; D gene ambiguous. This CDR3 is built from 16 residues. Germline V gene lookup returns CDR1 LNHDA and CDR2 SQIVND (reference sequence). V lost 3 bases, J lost 0 bases, and 14 bases lay in between. CDR3 in DNA: TGTGCCAGTAGTATGGGCCCACCGTTCATGAACACTGAAGCTTTCTTT. It encodes CASSMGPPFMNTEAFF.

The table lists this clonotype with a few counts. At one of its ends the junction is not consistent with the germline gene, which may arise from a read error. V gene TRBV12-3 or TRBV12-4 combines with J gene TRBJ2-7; 7 bases line up with TRBD2. CDR3 length: 14 amino acids. The CDR3 coding sequence is TGTGCCAGCACCTCCGGCGGGAGCTCCTACGAGCAGCACTTC. This sequence encodes CASTSGGSSYEQHF.

This clonotype was seen more than once but under ten times. The V call is TRBV12-3 or TRBV12-4, the J call TRBJ1-2, with D possibly being TRBD1 (5 bases). Deletions cut 2 bases from V and 4 bases from J, with 17 bases between. The CDR3 is 16 amino acids. The CDR3 protein is CASSLKAGGAPYGYTF. DNA for the CDR3: TGTGCCAGCAGTTTAAAGGCAGGCGGGGCTCCCTATGGCTACACCTTC.

The chain uses TRBV19 and TRBJ2-5; 11 nucleotides match TRBD2. Germline lookup yields CDR1 LNHDA and CDR2 SQIVND (reference sequence). V trimming: 4 bases; J trimming: 3 bases; junction bases outside the gene matches: 1. CDR3 length: 14 residues. The CDR3 coding sequence is TGTGCCAGTAGTACGGGACTAGCGGAAGAGACCCAGTACTTC. Protein product: CASSTGLAEETQYF.

This clonotype was counted at least ten times. This chain joins TRBV27 and TRBJ1-1; 8 positions match TRBD1. V dropped 2 bases and J dropped 4; count of bases not matched to a gene: 3. The CDR3 contains 14 residues. Per the germline V gene, CDR1 is MNHEY and CDR2 is SMNVEV (reference sequence). This CDR3 is CASSLGGQGTEAFF. CDR3 coding DNA: TGTGCCAGCAGTTTAGGTGGACAGGGCACTGAAGCTTTCTTT.

A few counts support this clonotype. The genes are TRBV29-1 and TRBJ2-2, with D maybe TRBD2 (6 bases). Between the trimmed V and J ends, which lost 1 base and 0 bases, there was a span of 15 bases. Germline V gives CDR1 SQVTM, CDR2 ANQGSEA. The CDR3 runs 17 residues. The CDR3 region has the DNA TGCAGCGTTGAAGTCGTTGGGGGGTTCGCGAACACCGGGGAGCTGTTTTTT. Its protein product is CSVEVVGGFANTGELFF.

This clonotype was recorded many times. This rearrangement joins TRBV7-7 to TRBJ1-1, with unresolved D. The CDR3 is made up of 12 amino acids. Germline CDR1 and CDR2: SSHAT and FNYEAQ (reference sequence). CDR3 coding DNA: TGTGCTGCGAAAGGGATGAACACTGAAGCTTTCTTT. Residues: CAAKGMNTEAFF.

This chain links TRBV18 with TRBJ1-1; the match to TRBD1 covers 7 bases. The trim removed 3 bases at V and 5 bases at J, leaving 3 bases unmatched. This CDR3 comprises 13 residues. Germline values: CDR1 KGHSH, CDR2 LQKENI. Written as DNA, the CDR3 is TGTGCCAGCTCACCGGAGGGGGCTACTGAAGCTTTCTTT. It translates to CASSPEGATEAFF.

The chain links TRBV12-5 to TRBJ2-5, with unresolved D. The CDR3 contains 14 residues. Germline V gene sequence: CDR1 LGHNT, CDR2 FRNRAP. V was cut by 2 bases and J by 2 bases, with 9 bases left in between. The CDR3 loop is CASGLSHAQETQYF. Written as DNA, the CDR3 is TGTGCTAGTGGTTTGTCGCACGCTCAAGAGACCCAGTACTTC.